These 11 T cell receptor beta chains were all obtained from the same sample, sequenced in a study of T cell changes during pregnancy in multiple sclerosis (dated by TCRdb to the late 2010s). Library creation used the immunoSEQ multiplex PCR assay. TCRdb carries this immuneACCESS record with in-frame sequences only. Its versions omit some clonotypes, under half of them owing to an unresolved V gene in the studies checked, with the rest unexplained. Recorded for this sample are 35,000 to 45,000 clones; 90% to 95% of them occurred a single time. The ten most abundant clones make up about 8% of the sample. The sequences come from CD8+ T cells from peripheral blood mononuclear cells, collected before pregnancy. These receptors all stem from a female donor with multiple sclerosis, enrolled in a pregnancy study.

Comments on this clone: This CDR3 is also generated by other DNA sequences in the sample. V and J are TRBV4-3 and TRBJ2-7; D possibly corresponds to TRBD1 (5 bases). The V end lost 2 bases, the J end lost 2 bases, and 25 bases lay between the germline ends. The length of the CDR3 is 19 residues. The germline gives CDR1 LGHNA, CDR2 YSLEER. The CDR3 DNA reads as TGCGCCAGCAGCCAAATCTCGAGGTTGGGGCCAGGCCCTACCTACGAGCAGTACTTC. Its protein is CASSQISRLGPGPTYEQYF.

CDR3 coding DNA: TGTGCCAGCATCGGACTAGCGGGAGAGACCGGGGAGCTGTTTTTT. Amino acids: CASIGLAGETGELFF. V usage is TRBV6-1 and J usage is TRBJ2-2, with 13 bases identical to TRBD2. Germline CDR1 and CDR2: MNHNS and SASEGT. The junction had 4 bases not matched to a gene; V was cut back by 7 bases and J by 5 bases. This CDR3 has 15 amino acids.

This clone was observed a single time. The chain uses TRBV6-5 and TRBJ2-1, with 9 bases matching TRBD2. Germline V lookup: CDR1 MNHEY, CDR2 SVGAGI. Trimming took 8 bases from V and 8 from J; bases not matched to a gene: 7. The CDR3 runs 13 residues. CDR3 sequence reads: CASFGSGSDEQFF. The CDR3 DNA sequence: TGTGCCAGCTTCGGTAGCGGGAGTGATGAGCAGTTCTTC.

This clone was recorded once. This sequence joins TRBV10-3 and TRBJ1-2; D unclear. Trimming stripped 10 bases from V and 0 bases from J, with 18 bases between. This CDR3 spans 15 amino acids. Germline V gene sequence: CDR1 ENHRY, CDR2 SYGVKD. The CDR3 loop is CATSVTGAANYGYTF. CDR3 coding DNA: TGTGCCACTTCAGTGACGGGTGCAGCTAACTATGGCTACACCTTC.

The chain is built from TRBV27 and TRBJ2-1, with 14 bases matching TRBD2. CDR1 MNHEY and CDR2 SMNVEV come from the germline V gene (reference sequence). This CDR3 spans 14 amino acids. V was clipped by 6 bases and J by 6 bases; unmatched bases: 1. Written as DNA, the CDR3 is TGTGCCAGCAGGACTAGCGGGAGGGCCAATGAGCAGTTCTTC. Encoded protein: CASRTSGRANEQFF.

This sequence joins TRBV5-1 and TRBJ1-2, with 9 bases fitting TRBD1. Trimming cost V 4 bases and J 5 bases; bases outside gene matches: 9. Germline V gene data show CDR1 as SGHRS and CDR2 as YFSETQ. The CDR3 consists of 15 residues. CDR3 sequence: CASSPGQGYLYGYTF. The CDR3 nucleotides are TGCGCCAGCAGCCCCGGACAGGGGTACCTGTATGGCTACACCTTC. The full variable domain, in which reference TRBV5-1 and TRBJ1-2 provide the parts outside the CDR3, is KAGVTQTPRYLIKTRGQQVTLSCSPISGHRSVSWYQQTPGQGLQFLFEYFSETQRNKGNFPGRFSGRQFSNSRSEMNVSTLELGDSALYLCASSPGQGYLYGYTFGSGTRLTVV.

This rearrangement joins TRBV2 to TRBJ2-3, with D possibly matching TRBD2 (6 bases). V lost 6 bases to trimming and J lost 2 bases, with 9 bases between them. Germline CDR1 SNHLY, CDR2 FYNNEI. The CDR3 is 13 residues long. CDR3 bases: TGTGCCAGCAGGGGAGGCAACACAGATACGCAGTATTTT. Amino acid sequence: CASRGGNTDTQYF.

V gene TRBV25-1 combines with J gene TRBJ2-7, with D possibly matching TRBD2 (6 bases). With 2 bases removed from V and 5 bases from J, the gap between germline ends came to 16 bases. The CDR3 runs 15 residues. Germline V gives CDR1 MGHDK, CDR2 SYGVNS. DNA for the CDR3: TGTGCCAGCAGTGAAAAGGGTACTAGCTTTGACGAGCAGTACTTC. Amino acid sequence: CASSEKGTSFDEQYF.

The chain carries TRBV7-9 and TRBJ2-7; maybe TRBD1 (6 bases). The germline CDR1 and CDR2 sequences are SEHNR and FQNEAQ (reference sequence). The CDR3 consists of 14 residues. Deletions cut 4 bases from V and 2 bases from J, with 12 bases between. CDR3 amino acids: CASSYPGQPYEQYF. The CDR3 region has the DNA TGTGCCAGCAGCTACCCTGGACAGCCCTACGAGCAGTACTTC.

The chain links TRBV13 to TRBJ2-1; 9 bases map to TRBD2. Germline V gives CDR1 PRHDT, CDR2 FYEKMQ (reference sequence). CDR3 length equals 20 residues. J lost 3 bases, V lost 4 bases, and 19 bases had no gene match. Here the CDR3 reads CASSSRLRTGTSTGYNEQFF. The DNA of the CDR3 is TGTGCCAGCAGCTCCCGCCTCCGAACCGGGACTAGCACGGGCTACAATGAGCAGTTCTTC.

This chain links TRBV30 with TRBJ2-7, with 10 positions matching TRBD1. Germline CDR1 and CDR2: GTSNPN and SVGIG (reference sequence). The CDR3 sequence is 14 residues long. J lost 5 bases, V lost 2 bases, and 6 bases had no gene match. The CDR3 sequence is CAWSSTGGYDEQYF. The DNA of the CDR3 is TGTGCCTGGAGTTCGACAGGGGGCTACGACGAGCAGTACTTC.